The T cell receptor (beta chain) described here comes from a study of cytomegalovirus exposure and HLA in healthy donors. Study findings and constraints: Association of a missense DCLRE1C variant with TCR beta V- and J-gene trimming was reported in a later analysis. The authors listed roughly 150 TCR beta chains as cytomegalovirus-associated. The study carried out a later analysis of TCR beta sequences. It associated approximately 16,000 of them with specific HLA alleles at a false discovery rate of 0.05.

Germline trimming cut 5 bases from V and 6 bases from J; bases unmatched to any gene: 3. Germline lookup yields CDR1 SQVTM and CDR2 ANQGSEA. The CDR3 extends over 11 amino acids. Points on this clone: Its cognate antigen is unknown.

Researchers ran the PCR with 60 Vbeta and 13 Jbeta primers. Assay used: immunoSEQ multiplex PCR; TCRdb lists only in-frame clones, some missing. In the table there are 200,000 or so clones, 80% to 85% of which are singletons. Sequenced input: PBMCs. V is TRBV29-1 and J is TRBJ1-1, with 7 bases matching TRBD1. The TCR was taken from a boy aged 5 to 17 in good health and CMV-seronegative. In DNA form, the CDR3 reads TGCAGCGTTCACAGGGGCGCTGAAGCTTTCTTT. The encoded protein is CSVHRGAEAFF.